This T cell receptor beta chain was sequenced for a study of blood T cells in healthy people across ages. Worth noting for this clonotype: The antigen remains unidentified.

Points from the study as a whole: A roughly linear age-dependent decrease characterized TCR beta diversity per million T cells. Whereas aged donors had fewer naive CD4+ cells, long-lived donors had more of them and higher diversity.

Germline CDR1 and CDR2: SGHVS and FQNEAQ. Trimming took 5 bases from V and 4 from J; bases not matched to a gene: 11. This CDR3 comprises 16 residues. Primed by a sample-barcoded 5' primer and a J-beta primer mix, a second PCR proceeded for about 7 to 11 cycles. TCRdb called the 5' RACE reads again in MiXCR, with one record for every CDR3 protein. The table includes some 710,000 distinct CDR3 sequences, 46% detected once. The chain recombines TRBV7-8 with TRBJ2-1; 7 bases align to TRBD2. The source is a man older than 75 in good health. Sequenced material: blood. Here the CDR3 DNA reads TGTGCCAGCAGCCCCCTGCCGGGCGGGAGTTACAATGAGCAGTTCTTC. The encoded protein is CASSPLPGGSYNEQFF.